The subject of this entry is one T cell receptor beta chain. Sequencing was performed with immunoSEQ multiplex PCR; in TCRdb, only in-frame clones are kept and a portion is missing. The sample lists 200,000 to 250,000 clones, approximately 78% occurring once. Deletions cut 4 bases from V and 11 bases from J, with 19 bases between. From germline, CDR1 is SGHTS and CDR2 YDEGEE. The CDR3 covers 14 residues. This sample is drawn from a study of blood T cell repertoires in COVID-19. Study-wide background: Sources were T cells, B-cell-depleted T cells, or PBMCs; the material itself was cDNA or gDNA.

The sample comprised peripheral blood. This sequence originates from a woman over 75 with acute or convalescent COVID-19. The J gene is TRBJ2-4, the V gene TRBV5-8; the D is unclear. This chain's CDR3 is CASSDPRGGIVQYF. In DNA, the CDR3 is TGTGCCAGCAGCGATCCGCGAGGCGGAATCGTTCAGTACTTC.